This entry lists 26 T cell receptor beta chains sequenced from one sample in a study of identical twins. TCRdb used MiXCR to reprocess the 5' RACE reads, holding one entry per CDR3 protein. The sample includes more than 400,000 distinct CDR3 sequences, 13% to 15% of them seen just once. This sample was also put to use in a study of yellow fever vaccine responses in identical twins.

Material for sequencing was CD4+ T cells sorted from blood. All receptors derive from a woman aged 18-29 years in good health.

The chain employs TRBV7-9 and TRBJ1-2; no definite D call. V lost 4 bases and J 0 bases, leaving 15 bases between the germline ends. The CDR3 sequence is 16 residues long. The germline V gene encodes CDR1 SEHNR and CDR2 FQNEAQ (reference sequence). CDR3 nucleotide sequence: TGTGCCAGCAGCTCGAAGGGCTTCATCGCTAACTATGGCTACACCTTC. Amino acid sequence: CASSSKGFIANYGYTF.

The chain is built from TRBV12-5 and TRBJ2-7; 8 bases map to TRBD2. CDR3 length: 14 amino acids. Germline CDR1 and CDR2: LGHNT and FRNRAP. The V gene end was trimmed by 7 bases and the J gene end by 6 bases; junction bases not matched to a gene: 11. The CDR3 protein is CASAVAGLVREQYF. The CDR3 DNA sequence: TGTGCTAGTGCCGTAGCGGGACTAGTACGCGAGCAGTACTTC.

This clonotype was found a few times. The rearrangement links TRBV4-1 to TRBJ2-3; 9 nucleotides align to TRBD1. From germline, CDR1 is MGHRA and CDR2 YSYEKL. CDR3 size: 19 residues. Trimming took 0 bases from V and 0 from J; bases not matched to a gene: 10. CDR3 coding DNA: TGCGCCAGCAGCCAAGATCACCCAACAGGGGGCTATAGCACAGATACGCAGTATTTT. Its protein product is CASSQDHPTGGYSTDTQYF.

This clonotype turned up a few times. The gene calls are TRBV11-2 and TRBJ2-3; D is unclear. V was trimmed by 4 bases and J by 0 bases, leaving 8 bases between them. CDR3 size: 14 residues. From germline, CDR1 is SGHAT and CDR2 FQNNGV. This CDR3 reads CASSSTPSTDTQYF. CDR3 nucleotide sequence: TGTGCCAGCAGCTCCACCCCTAGCACAGATACGCAGTATTTT. The whole variable domain, remainder taken from reference TRBV11-2 and TRBJ2-3, is EAGVAQSPRYKIIEKRQSVAFWCNPISGHATLYWYQQILGQGPKLLIQFQNNGVVDDSQLPKDRFSAERLKGVDSTLKIQPAKLEDSAVYLCASSSTPSTDTQYFGPGTRLTVL.

This clonotype was recorded a few times. This chain uses TRBV2 with TRBJ2-2; possible D gene TRBD1, 6 bases. The CDR3 contains 14 residues. Germline CDR1 SNHLY, CDR2 FYNNEI. V lost 7 bases and J 1 base, leaving 10 bases between the germline ends. CDR3 DNA: TGTGCCAGCACAGGGGCACAGAACACCGGGGAGCTGTTTTTT. This sequence encodes CASTGAQNTGELFF.

V is TRBV28 and J is TRBJ2-5; D could derive from TRBD1 or TRBD2 (5 bases each). Per germline, CDR1 MDHEN and CDR2 SYDVKM. The length of the CDR3 is 13 residues. V gave up 3 bases and J gave up 7 bases, with 12 bases separating them. The CDR3 protein is CASSFGAVGTQYF. The CDR3 DNA is TGTGCCAGCAGTTTCGGGGCGGTTGGGACCCAGTACTTC.

A few counts support this clonotype. The chain is built from TRBV6-2 or TRBV6-3 and TRBJ2-4, with D perhaps TRBD2 (6 bases). This CDR3 is built from 18 residues. The germline gives CDR1 MNHEY, CDR2 SVGEGT. Trimming removed 2 bases at V and 1 base at J, with 18 bases between. The CDR3 is CASSYPTLASFAKNIQYF. In DNA, the CDR3 is TGTGCCAGCAGTTACCCCACTCTAGCGTCGTTTGCCAAAAACATTCAGTACTTC.

This clonotype was seen only a few times. The chain recombines TRBV12-3 or TRBV12-4 with TRBJ2-5, with unresolved D. The CDR3 has 12 residues. V lost 3 bases and J lost 4, with 6 bases in between. CDR3 bases: TGTGCCAGCAGTTTTTTTTCAGAGACCCAGTACTTC. It is translated as CASSFFSETQYF.

This chain links TRBV20-1 with TRBJ2-2; D remains ambiguous. This CDR3 is built from 13 residues. The V end lost 5 bases, the J end lost 7 bases, and 14 bases lay between the germline ends. Germline assignment: CDR1 DFQATT and CDR2 SNEGSKA (reference sequence). The chain's CDR3 is CSARDDRFGELFF. The DNA of the CDR3 is TGCAGTGCTCGCGACGACCGCTTCGGGGAGCTGTTTTTT.

V gene TRBV6-5 combines with J gene TRBJ2-4; 7 positions agree with TRBD1. This CDR3 comprises 17 residues. Losses at the gene ends were 4 bases for V and 0 bases for J; bases not matched to a gene: 9. Germline V gives CDR1 MNHEY, CDR2 SVGAGI. The CDR3: CASSSRQGTVAKNIQYF. In DNA form, the CDR3 reads TGTGCCAGCAGTTCGCGACAGGGAACGGTAGCCAAAAACATTCAGTACTTC.

The rearrangement links TRBV12-3 or TRBV12-4 to TRBJ1-1, with no clear D. CDR3 size: 13 residues. Between the trimmed V and J ends, which lost 4 bases and 1 base, there was a span of 7 bases. The CDR3 region is CASSSSANTEAFF. In DNA form, the CDR3 reads TGTGCCAGCAGTTCTTCAGCGAACACTGAAGCTTTCTTT.

The chain recombines TRBV14 with TRBJ2-1; TRBD2 matches 11 bases. The ends lost 1 base at V and 3 bases at J; junction bases unmatched: 2. CDR1 and CDR2 from the germline V gene are SGHDN and FVKESK. This CDR3 is 16 amino acids long. Written as DNA, the CDR3 is TGTGCCAGCAGCCAAGGACTAGCGGGGAACTACAATGAGCAGTTCTTC. It yields the protein CASSQGLAGNYNEQFF.

The chain recombines TRBV2 with TRBJ2-1; D gene uncertain. Trimming pared 10 bases from V and 7 bases from J, leaving 23 bases between. Per germline, CDR1 SNHLY and CDR2 FYNNEI. The CDR3 loop spans 15 amino acids. In DNA form, the CDR3 reads TGTGCCACCTCCCCATCCTCGCCTAGTCAGAATGAGCAGTTCTTC. Protein sequence: CATSPSSPSQNEQFF.

The chain links TRBV12-3 or TRBV12-4 to TRBJ1-1; D is unclear. This CDR3 region has 14 residues. The germline V and J ends were trimmed by 3 bases and 1 base, with 9 bases remaining between them. The DNA for the CDR3 is TGTGCCAGCAGTTTCGAAGATGCGAACACTGAAGCTTTCTTT. Encoded protein: CASSFEDANTEAFF.

This clonotype was observed at least ten times. The chain combines TRBV12-3 or TRBV12-4 with TRBJ2-7; 8 positions match TRBD2. The CDR3 is 16 amino acids. With V trimmed by 6 bases and J by 1 base, 11 bases remained unmatched. In DNA form, the CDR3 reads TGTGCCAGCAGCCTCCCGAGCGGGAGAGGGTCCTACGAGCAGTACTTC. Amino acids: CASSLPSGRGSYEQYF.

Only a few counts were recorded for this clonotype. The chain uses TRBV12-3 or TRBV12-4 and TRBJ2-5; TRBD2 agrees at 11 bases. Trimming took 2 bases from V and 6 from J; bases not matched to a gene: 5. The CDR3 contains 15 residues. The CDR3 coding sequence is TGTGCCAGCAGTTTAACTAGCGGGGGCGTCAAGACCCAGTACTTC. Protein: CASSLTSGGVKTQYF.

The chain links TRBV12-3 or TRBV12-4 to TRBJ1-1; 9 bases fit TRBD1. V lost 7 bases to trimming and J lost 0 bases; unmatched junction nucleotides: 6. The CDR3 loop spans 15 amino acids. The CDR3 here is CASNLQGAVNTEAFF. CDR3 nucleotides: TGTGCCAGCAACCTACAGGGGGCGGTGAACACTGAAGCTTTCTTT.

This clonotype came up a few times. This chain uses TRBV28 with TRBJ2-2; D unresolved. This CDR3 region has 14 residues. CDR1 is MDHEN and CDR2 is SYDVKM in the germline V gene. V was shortened by 6 bases and J by 2 bases, with 10 bases between the two germline ends. The CDR3 bases are TGTGCCAGCAGCCCCCTCTCTAACACCGGGGAGCTGTTTTTT. Protein product: CASSPLSNTGELFF. The variable domain in full, completed from reference TRBV28 and TRBJ2-2, reads DVKVTQSSRYLVKRTGEKVFLECVQDMDHENMFWYRQDPGLGLRLIYFSYDVKMKEKGDIPEGYSVSREKKERFSLILESASTNQTSMYLCASSPLSNTGELFFGEGSRLTVL.

This clonotype was detected a few times. The V call is TRBV4-1, the J call TRBJ2-1; 12 positions match TRBD2. CDR3 length: 19 amino acids. Per germline, CDR1 MGHRA and CDR2 YSYEKL. V lost 1 base to trimming and J lost 0 bases; unmatched junction nucleotides: 7. CDR3 loop: CASSQARTSGKGSYNEQFF. The DNA for the CDR3 is TGCGCCAGCAGCCAAGCCAGGACTAGCGGGAAGGGCTCCTACAATGAGCAGTTCTTC.

CDR3 region: CASSDNGQVFGSPLHF. The CDR3 DNA sequence: TGTGCCAGCAGTGATAACGGACAAGTCTTTGGATCACCCCTCCACTTT. J is TRBJ1-6 and V is TRBV2; a weak D match, TRBD1 (5 bases). The V gene lost 3 bases and the J gene lost 10 bases, with 19 bases spanning the gap. The CDR3 sequence is 16 residues long. Germline CDR1 is SNHLY and CDR2 is FYNNEI.

This clonotype came up a few times. The chain is built from TRBV6-1 and TRBJ1-3; D gene uncertain. CDR1 is MNHNS and CDR2 is SASEGT in the germline V gene. Trimming stripped 5 bases from V and 0 bases from J, with 11 bases between. The CDR3 is 15 residues long. This chain's CDR3 is CASSTTVTSGNTIYF. DNA of the CDR3: TGTGCCAGCAGTACGACGGTGACCTCTGGAAACACCATATATTTT.

The table lists this clonotype with a few counts. The rearrangement joins TRBV5-1 to TRBJ1-5; D remains ambiguous. Germline assignment: CDR1 SGHRS and CDR2 YFSETQ. With 4 bases removed from V and 4 bases from J, the gap between germline ends came to 9 bases. This CDR3 region has 13 residues. As DNA, the CDR3 is TGCGCCAGCAGCGGCAGCCCGAATCAGCCCCAGCATTTT. Protein product: CASSGSPNQPQHF.

This chain joins TRBV7-9 and TRBJ2-7; TRBD2 matches 8 bases. Germline V gives CDR1 SEHNR, CDR2 FQNEAQ (reference sequence). The V gene end was trimmed by 1 base and the J gene end by 2 bases; junction bases not matched to a gene: 7. The CDR3 has 16 amino acids. DNA for the CDR3: TGTGCCAGCAGCTTAGTACAGCTAGCGGGTACCTACGAGCAGTACTTC. Translation gives CASSLVQLAGTYEQYF.

This clonotype was seen only a few times. J is TRBJ2-5 and V is TRBV29-1; 11 bases map to TRBD2. CDR3 length: 16 residues. V lost 2 bases, J lost 2 bases, and 7 bases stayed unmatched. The V gene's germline CDR1 is SQVTM and CDR2 ANQGSEA. CDR3 sequence (DNA): TGCAGCGTTGAAACTAGCGGGGGTCGCAAACAAGAGACCCAGTACTTC. This codes for CSVETSGGRKQETQYF.

This clonotype was recorded many times. This chain connects TRBV29-1 to TRBJ2-2; 8 bases map to TRBD1. In germline, CDR1 is SQVTM, CDR2 ANQGSEA. The ends lost 6 bases at V and 1 base at J; junction bases unmatched: 1. The CDR3 consists of 13 residues. CDR3 coding DNA: TGCAGCGTCGGGACAGGGAACACCGGGGAGCTGTTTTTT. Amino acids: CSVGTGNTGELFF.

Worth noting for this clonotype: One end of the junction is discordant with germline, which a read error may explain. The chain links TRBV20-1 to TRBJ2-2, with TRBD1 as a possible D gene (6 bases). Germline CDR1 and CDR2: DFQATT and SNEGSKA (reference sequence). This CDR3 spans 14 amino acids. The CDR3 DNA reads TGCAGTGCTAGACCAGGGGAGAACACCGGCGAGCTGTTTTTT. Translating gives CSARPGENTGELFF.